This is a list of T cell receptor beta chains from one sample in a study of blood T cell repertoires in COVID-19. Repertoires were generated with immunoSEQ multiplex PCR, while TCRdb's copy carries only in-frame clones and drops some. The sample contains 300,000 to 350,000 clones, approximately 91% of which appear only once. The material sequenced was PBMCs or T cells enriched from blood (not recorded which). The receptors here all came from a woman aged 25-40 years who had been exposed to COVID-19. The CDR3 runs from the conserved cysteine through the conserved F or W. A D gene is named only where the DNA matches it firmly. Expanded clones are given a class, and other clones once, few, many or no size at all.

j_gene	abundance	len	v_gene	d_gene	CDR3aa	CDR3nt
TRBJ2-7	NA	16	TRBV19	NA	CASSTTGRGPSYEQYF	TGTGCCAGTAGTACGACAGGAAGGGGACCATCCTACGAGCAGTACTTC
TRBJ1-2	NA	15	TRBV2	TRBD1	CASSEGTGRNYGYTF	TGTGCCAGCAGTGAAGGGACAGGGCGGAACTATGGCTACACCTTC
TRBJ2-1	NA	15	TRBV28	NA	CARVPGRLSYNEQFF	TGTGCCAGGGTCCCAGGGCGTCTGTCCTACAATGAGCAGTTCTTC
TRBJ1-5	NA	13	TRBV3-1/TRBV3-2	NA	CASSQIGNQPQHF	TGTGCCAGCAGCCAAATAGGCAATCAGCCCCAGCATTTT
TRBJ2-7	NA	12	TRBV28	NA	CASSDSSYEQYF	TGTGCCAGCAGTGACAGCTCCTACGAGCAGTACTTC
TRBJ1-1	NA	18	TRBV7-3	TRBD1	CASSLRPPMGQGNTEAFF	TGTGCCAGCAGCTTAAGGCCCCCCATGGGACAGGGGAACACTGAAGCTTTCTTT
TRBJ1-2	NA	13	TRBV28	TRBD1	CASSTGAGYGYTF	TGTGCCAGCAGCACAGGGGCAGGATATGGCTACACCTTC
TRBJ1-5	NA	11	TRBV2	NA	CASSVSQPQHF	TGTGCCAGCAGTGTCAGTCAGCCCCAGCATTTT
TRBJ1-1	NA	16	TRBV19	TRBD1	CASKLTGALRGTEAFF	TGTGCCAGTAAGTTGACAGGGGCCTTGAGAGGCACTGAAGCTTTCTTT
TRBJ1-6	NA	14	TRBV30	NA	CAWNRETYNSPLHF	TGTGCCTGGAACAGGGAAACCTATAATTCACCCCTCCACTTT
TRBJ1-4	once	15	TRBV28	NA	CASSLVAGRWEKLFF	TGTGCCAGCAGTTTAGTAGCAGGGAGGTGGGAAAAACTGTTTTTT
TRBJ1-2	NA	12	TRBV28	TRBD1	CASSVRDSGYTF	TGTGCCAGCAGTGTACGGGACAGCGGCTACACCTTC
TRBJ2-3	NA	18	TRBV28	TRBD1	CASSPSRVRGPSTDTQYF	TGTGCCAGCAGTCCCTCGCGGGTCAGGGGGCCTAGCACAGATACGCAGTATTTT
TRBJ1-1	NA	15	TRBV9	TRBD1	CASSALGTGGEGAFF	TGTGCCAGCAGCGCGTTGGGGACAGGGGGCGAGGGAGCTTTCTTT
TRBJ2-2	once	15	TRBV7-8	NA	CASSPLDSYTGELFF	TGTGCCAGCAGCCCATTGGACAGCTACACCGGGGAGCTGTTTTTT
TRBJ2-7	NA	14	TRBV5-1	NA	CASKEGYSSYEQYF	TGCGCCAGCAAGGAGGGCTACAGCTCCTACGAGCAGTACTTC
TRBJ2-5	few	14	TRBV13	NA	CASSLARSLETQYF	TGTGCCAGCAGCTTAGCGCGGAGCTTAGAGACCCAGTACTTC
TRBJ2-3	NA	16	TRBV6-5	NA	CASSYSMSGGTDTQYF	TGTGCCAGCAGTTACTCGATGAGCGGCGGCACAGATACGCAGTATTTT
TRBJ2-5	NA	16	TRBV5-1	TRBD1	CATRQGELSREETQYF	TGCGCCACTCGACAGGGGGAATTAAGCCGCGAAGAGACCCAGTACTTC
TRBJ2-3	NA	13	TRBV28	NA	CASSLAPADTQYF	TGTGCCAGCAGTTTAGCCCCCGCGGATACGCAGTATTTT
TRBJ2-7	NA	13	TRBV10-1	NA	CASSAAGILEQYF	TGCGCCAGCAGTGCGGCAGGCATTTTGGAGCAGTACTTC
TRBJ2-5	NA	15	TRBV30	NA	CAWSVQKKGRETQYF	TGTGCCTGGAGTGTACAAAAAAAGGGGCGAGAGACCCAGTACTTC
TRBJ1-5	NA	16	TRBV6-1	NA	CASSDVQAGRNQPQHF	TGTGCCAGCAGTGACGTCCAGGCAGGGCGCAATCAGCCCCAGCATTTT
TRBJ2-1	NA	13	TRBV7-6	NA	CASSYGAEDEQFF	TGTGCCAGCAGCTATGGGGCAGAGGATGAGCAGTTCTTC
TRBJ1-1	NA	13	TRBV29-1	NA	CSVGRTGNTEAFF	TGCAGCGTTGGCCGCACAGGGAACACTGAAGCTTTCTTT
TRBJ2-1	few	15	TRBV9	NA	CASSVEQERYNEQFF	TGTGCCAGCAGCGTAGAACAGGAACGCTACAATGAGCAGTTCTTC
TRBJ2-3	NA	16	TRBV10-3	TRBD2	CAISEMTSGTTDTQYF	TGTGCCATCAGCGAGATGACTAGCGGGACCACAGATACGCAGTATTTT
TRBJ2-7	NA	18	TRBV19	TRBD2	CASRPGLAGAPSSYEQYF	TGTGCCAGTAGGCCCGGACTAGCGGGAGCCCCAAGCTCCTACGAGCAGTACTTC
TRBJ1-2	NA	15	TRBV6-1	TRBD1	CASSELTGGVDGYTF	TGTGCCAGCAGTGAACTTACAGGGGGCGTCGATGGCTACACCTTC
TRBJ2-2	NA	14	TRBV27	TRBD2	CASTGLAGTGELFF	TGTGCCAGCACAGGACTAGCGGGAACCGGGGAGCTGTTTTTT
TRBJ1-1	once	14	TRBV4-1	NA	CASSQMLEVSEAFF	TGCGCCAGCAGCCAGATGCTCGAGGTCTCTGAAGCTTTCTTT
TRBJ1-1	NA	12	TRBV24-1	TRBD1	CATSAFRGHAFF	TGTGCCACCAGTGCCTTTAGGGGGCACGCTTTCTTT
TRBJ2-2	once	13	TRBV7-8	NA	CASSLVLTGELFF	TGTGCCAGCAGCTTAGTACTCACCGGGGAGCTGTTTTTT
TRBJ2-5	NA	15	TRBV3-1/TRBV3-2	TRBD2	CASSQDGLAGETQYF	TGTGCCAGCAGCCAAGATGGACTAGCGGGAGAGACCCAGTACTTC
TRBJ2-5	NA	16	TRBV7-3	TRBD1	CASSPQGARGVGTQYF	TGTGCCAGCAGCCCCCAGGGGGCGAGGGGGGTGGGGACCCAGTACTTC
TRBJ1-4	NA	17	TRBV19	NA	CASTDLNLGRRSEKLFF	TGTGCCAGTACCGACTTAAACTTGGGGAGGCGATCTGAAAAACTGTTTTTT
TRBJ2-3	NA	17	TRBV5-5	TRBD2	CASSLAGGLGLADTQYF	TGTGCCAGCAGCTTGGCCGGGGGACTAGGGTTGGCAGATACGCAGTATTTT
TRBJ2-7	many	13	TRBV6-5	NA	CASSTFFSYEQYF	TGTGCCAGCAGTACTTTTTTTTCCTACGAGCAGTACTTC
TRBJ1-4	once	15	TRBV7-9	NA	CASSLVGEIGEKLFF	TGTGCCAGCAGCTTAGTCGGGGAGATAGGTGAAAAACTGTTTTTT
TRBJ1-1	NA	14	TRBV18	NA	CASSPIEGLDEAFF	TGTGCCAGCTCACCAATCGAGGGACTGGATGAAGCTTTCTTT
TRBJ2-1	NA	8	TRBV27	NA	CARDLRFF	TGTGCCAGAGACTTGCGGTTCTTC
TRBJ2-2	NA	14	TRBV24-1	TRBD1	CATERDRGTGELFF	TGTGCCACAGAACGAGACAGGGGGACCGGGGAGCTGTTTTTT
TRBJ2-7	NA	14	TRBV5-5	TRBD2	CASSPGLAAYEQYF	TGTGCCAGCAGCCCGGGACTAGCGGCCTACGAGCAGTACTTC
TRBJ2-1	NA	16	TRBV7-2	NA	CASSLAIAASYNEQFF	TGTGCCAGCAGCTTAGCTATCGCGGCATCCTACAATGAGCAGTTCTTC
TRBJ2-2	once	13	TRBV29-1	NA	CSVDSVWTGELFF	TGCAGCGTCGACAGCGTGTGGACCGGGGAGCTGTTTTTT
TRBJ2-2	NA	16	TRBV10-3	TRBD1	CAISEGVQGATGELFF	TGTGCCATCAGCGAAGGAGTGCAGGGGGCGACCGGGGAGCTGTTTTTT
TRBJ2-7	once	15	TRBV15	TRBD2	CATSENPGGTYEQYF	TGTGCCACCAGCGAAAACCCGGGAGGTACCTACGAGCAGTACTTC
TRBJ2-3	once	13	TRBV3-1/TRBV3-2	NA	CASSQGSFDTQYF	TGTGCCAGCAGCCAAGGCAGTTTCGATACGCAGTATTTT
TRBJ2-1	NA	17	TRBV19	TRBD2	CASSPRLAGGQWNEQFF	TGTGCCAGTAGTCCAAGACTAGCGGGAGGGCAGTGGAATGAGCAGTTCTTC
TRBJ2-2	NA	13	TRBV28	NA	CASRGTNTGELFF	TGTGCCAGCAGGGGGACAAACACCGGGGAGCTGTTTTTT